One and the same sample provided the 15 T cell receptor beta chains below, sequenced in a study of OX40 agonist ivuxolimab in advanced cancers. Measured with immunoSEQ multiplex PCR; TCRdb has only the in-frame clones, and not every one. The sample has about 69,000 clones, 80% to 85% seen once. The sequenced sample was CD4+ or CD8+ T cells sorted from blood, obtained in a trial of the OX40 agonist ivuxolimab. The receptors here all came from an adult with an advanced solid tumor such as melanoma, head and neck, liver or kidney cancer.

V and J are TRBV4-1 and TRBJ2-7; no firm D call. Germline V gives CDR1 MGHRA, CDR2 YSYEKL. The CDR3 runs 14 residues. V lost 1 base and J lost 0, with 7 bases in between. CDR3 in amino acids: CASSQGLISYEQYF. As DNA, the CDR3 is TGCGCCAGCAGCCAAGGGCTCATCTCCTACGAGCAGTACTTC.

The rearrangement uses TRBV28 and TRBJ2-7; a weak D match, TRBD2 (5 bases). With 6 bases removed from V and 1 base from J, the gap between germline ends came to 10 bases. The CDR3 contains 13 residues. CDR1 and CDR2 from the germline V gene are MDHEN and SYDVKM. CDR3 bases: TGTGCCAGCAGAGTACTAGGATCCTACGAGCAGTACTTC. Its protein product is CASRVLGSYEQYF.

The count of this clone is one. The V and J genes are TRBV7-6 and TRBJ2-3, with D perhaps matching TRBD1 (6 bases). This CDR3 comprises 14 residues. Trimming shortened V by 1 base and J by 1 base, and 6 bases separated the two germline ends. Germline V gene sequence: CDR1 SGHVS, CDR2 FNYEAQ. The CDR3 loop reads CASSLGQGTDTQYF. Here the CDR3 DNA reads TGTGCCAGCAGCTTAGGACAGGGCACAGATACGCAGTATTTT. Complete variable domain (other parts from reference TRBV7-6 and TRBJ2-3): GAGVSQSPRYKVTKRGQDVALRCDPISGHVSLYWYRQALGQGPEFLTYFNYEAQQDKSGLPNDRFSAERPEGSISTLTIQRTEQRDSAMYRCASSLGQGTDTQYFGPGTRLTVL.

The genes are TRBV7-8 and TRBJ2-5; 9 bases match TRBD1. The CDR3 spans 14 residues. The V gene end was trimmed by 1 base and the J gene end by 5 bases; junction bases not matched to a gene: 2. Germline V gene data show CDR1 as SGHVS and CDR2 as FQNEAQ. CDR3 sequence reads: CASSLGTGDETQYF. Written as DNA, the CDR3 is TGTGCCAGCAGCTTAGGGACAGGGGACGAGACCCAGTACTTC.

CDR3 sequence reads: CASSPNRGGENTIYF. The CDR3 DNA sequence: TGTGCCAGCTCACCTAACCGCGGTGGGGAAAACACCATATATTTT. This chain links TRBV18 with TRBJ1-3; D ambiguous. CDR3 length equals 15 residues. Per germline, CDR1 KGHSH and CDR2 LQKENI. Trimming left V 3 bases short and J 6 bases short, with 15 bases between.

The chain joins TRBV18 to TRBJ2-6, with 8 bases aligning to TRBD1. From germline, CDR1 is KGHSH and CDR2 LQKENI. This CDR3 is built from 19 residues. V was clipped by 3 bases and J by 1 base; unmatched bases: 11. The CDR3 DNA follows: TGTGCCAGCTCACCGATCCTGACAGGGGTCTCTTCTGGGGCCAACGTCCTGACTTTC. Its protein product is CASSPILTGVSSGANVLTF.

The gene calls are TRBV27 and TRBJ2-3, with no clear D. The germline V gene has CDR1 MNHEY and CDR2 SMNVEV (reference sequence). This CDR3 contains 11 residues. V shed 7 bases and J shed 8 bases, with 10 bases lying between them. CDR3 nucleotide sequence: TGTGCCAGCATATCACTCGGTACGCAGTATTTT. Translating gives CASISLGTQYF.

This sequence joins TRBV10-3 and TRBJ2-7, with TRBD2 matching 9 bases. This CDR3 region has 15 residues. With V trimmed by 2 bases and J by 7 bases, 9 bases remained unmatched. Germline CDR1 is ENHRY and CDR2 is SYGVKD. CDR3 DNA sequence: TGTGCCATCAGTGAGGACACTAGCGGGCGTGAAGAGCAGTACTTC. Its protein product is CAISEDTSGREEQYF.

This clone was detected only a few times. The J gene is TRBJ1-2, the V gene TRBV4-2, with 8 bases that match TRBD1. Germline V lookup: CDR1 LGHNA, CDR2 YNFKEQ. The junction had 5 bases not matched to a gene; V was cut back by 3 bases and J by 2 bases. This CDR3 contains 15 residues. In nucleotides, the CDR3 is TGTGCCAGCAGCCAGACGACAGGGGTCAACTATGGCTACACCTTC. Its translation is CASSQTTGVNYGYTF.

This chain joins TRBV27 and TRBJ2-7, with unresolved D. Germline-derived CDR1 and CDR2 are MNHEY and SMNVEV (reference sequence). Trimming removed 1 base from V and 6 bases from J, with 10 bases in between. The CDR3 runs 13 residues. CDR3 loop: CASSLLSGGEQYF. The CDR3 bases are TGTGCCAGCAGTTTATTATCCGGTGGCGAGCAGTACTTC.

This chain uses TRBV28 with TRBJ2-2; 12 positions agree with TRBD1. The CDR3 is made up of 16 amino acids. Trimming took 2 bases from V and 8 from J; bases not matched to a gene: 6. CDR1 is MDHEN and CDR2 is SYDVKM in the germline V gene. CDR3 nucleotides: TGTGCCAGCAGTTTAATCGGGACAGGGGGCTATGGGGAGCTGTTTTTT. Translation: CASSLIGTGGYGELFF.

CDR3 loop: CASSLGSEWVADTQYF. As DNA, the CDR3 is TGTGCCAGCAGCTTAGGTTCTGAGTGGGTCGCAGATACGCAGTATTTT. The rearrangement links TRBV11-2 to TRBJ2-3, with no clear D. Germline CDR1 and CDR2: SGHAT and FQNNGV. V was cut by 1 base and J by 4 bases, with 15 bases left in between. This CDR3 contains 16 residues.

The CDR3 protein is CASSASGVSGYGYTF. CDR3 sequence (DNA): TGTGCCAGCAGTGCCTCAGGGGTAAGCGGCTATGGCTACACCTTC. V and J are TRBV2 and TRBJ1-2, with D possibly TRBD1 on 6 matching bases. This CDR3 region has 15 residues. From germline, CDR1 is SNHLY and CDR2 FYNNEI. Trimming pared 4 bases from V and 4 bases from J, leaving 16 bases between.

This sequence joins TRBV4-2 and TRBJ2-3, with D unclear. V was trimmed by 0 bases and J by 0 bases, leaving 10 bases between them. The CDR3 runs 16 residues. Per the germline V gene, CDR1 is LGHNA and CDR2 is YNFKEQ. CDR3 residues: CASSQDDGGSTDTQYF. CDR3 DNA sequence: TGTGCCAGCAGCCAAGATGATGGTGGTAGCACAGATACGCAGTATTTT.

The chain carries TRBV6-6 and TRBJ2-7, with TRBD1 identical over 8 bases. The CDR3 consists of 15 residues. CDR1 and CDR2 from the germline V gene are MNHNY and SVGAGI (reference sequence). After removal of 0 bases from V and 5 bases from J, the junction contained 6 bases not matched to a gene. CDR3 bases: TGTGCCAGCAGTTACTCAGGGACAGGCTTCGACGAGCAGTACTTC. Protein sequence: CASSYSGTGFDEQYF.